The 32 T cell receptor beta chains in this list originate from one sample, sequenced in a study of T cell changes during pregnancy in multiple sclerosis. TCRdb's copy holds only in-frame clones and misses some; the assay was immunoSEQ multiplex PCR. The sample yields about 77,000 clones, 93% seen once. This sample comprised peripheral blood, obtained after pregnancy. The origin of the receptors is a female donor in good health, enrolled as a control in a pregnancy study.

The J gene is TRBJ1-2, the V gene TRBV28; D ambiguous. Germline CDR1 MDHEN, CDR2 SYDVKM. The CDR3 loop spans 13 amino acids. Trimming took 2 bases from V and 4 from J, leaving 8 bases between them. The CDR3 DNA is TGTGCCAGCAGTTTACCAGGCTCCTATGGCTACACCTTC. As protein: CASSLPGSYGYTF.

In its sample, this clone was seen once. CDR3 amino acids: CASSERGGNQPQHF. In nucleotides, the CDR3 is TGTGCCAGCAGTGAAAGAGGAGGCAATCAGCCCCAGCATTTT. V gene TRBV6-1 combines with J gene TRBJ1-5; no definite D call. Trimming took off 2 bases at V and 2 bases at J, with 7 bases between the two ends. The germline V gene has CDR1 MNHNS and CDR2 SASEGT. This CDR3 region has 14 residues.

The CDR3 region has the DNA TGCGCCAGCAGCTTGGAAGGTGATCCGGGCCGAGTGCGGGATGGCTACACCTTC. This encodes CASSLEGDPGRVRDGYTF. This chain links TRBV5-1 with TRBJ1-2; D is uncertain. There are 18 residues in the CDR3. The V end was cut by 0 bases, the J end by 6 bases, with 24 bases between. Germline V gives CDR1 SGHRS, CDR2 YFSETQ.

The chain combines TRBV5-4 with TRBJ2-7; possible D gene TRBD2, 6 bases. This CDR3 spans 14 amino acids. V gave up 2 bases and J gave up 0 bases, with 9 bases separating them. Per the germline V gene, CDR1 is SGHNT and CDR2 is YYREEE (reference sequence). The CDR3 DNA reads TGTGCCAGCAGCTTAGTAGCGGACTCCTACGAGCAGTACTTC. Its protein is CASSLVADSYEQYF. The variable domain in full, with the rest retrieved from reference TRBV5-4 and TRBJ2-7, is ETGVTQSPTHLIKTRGQQVTLRCSSQSGHNTVSWYQQALGQGPQFIFQYYREEENGRGNFPPRFSGLQFPNYSSELNVNALELDDSALYLCASSLVADSYEQYFGPGTRLTVT.

The genes are TRBV27 and TRBJ2-4, with 8 bases aligning to TRBD1. The J segment lost 4 bases and the V segment lost 4 bases, leaving 9 bases of the junction unmatched. CDR3 size: 16 residues. In germline, CDR1 is MNHEY, CDR2 SMNVEV (reference sequence). DNA for the CDR3: TGTGCCAGCAGTTCCCTCCAGGGGGCCGGAAAAAACATTCAGTACTTC. As protein: CASSSLQGAGKNIQYF.

The chain couples TRBV5-1 to TRBJ2-7; 11 positions match TRBD2. J gave up 3 bases and V 4 bases, and 12 bases lay outside the gene matches. This CDR3 spans 17 amino acids. From germline, CDR1 is SGHRS and CDR2 YFSETQ. The CDR3 DNA reads as TGCGCCAGCAGCAGAACTAGCGGGAGCCTTTCGGTCTACGAGCAGTACTTC. Translation gives CASSRTSGSLSVYEQYF.

The chain has TRBV7-9 and TRBJ1-1; D gene uncertain. CDR1 and CDR2 (germline): SEHNR, FQNEAQ (reference sequence). This CDR3 comprises 13 residues. The ends were cut back, 1 base at V and 2 bases at J, with 5 bases in the middle. The CDR3 sequence: CASSLGSNTEAFF. The DNA of the CDR3 is TGTGCCAGCAGCTTAGGTTCAAACACTGAAGCTTTCTTT.

The rearrangement joins TRBV23-1 to TRBJ2-1, with D possibly TRBD2 on 5 matching bases. TRBV23-1 is noted as an ORF with a role that remains uncertain. V was pared by 4 bases and J by 10 bases, with 23 bases between. The length of the CDR3 is 16 residues. The CDR3 DNA sequence: TGCGCCAGCAGTCTAGTGAGGACTCCGGGCGGAAGAGAGCAGTTCTTC. Protein sequence: CASSLVRTPGGREQFF.

The rearrangement uses TRBV30 and TRBJ2-7; D might be TRBD1 (7 bases). This CDR3 has 11 residues. The germline V gene encodes CDR1 GTSNPN and CDR2 SVGIG (reference sequence). V was shortened by 5 bases and J by 9 bases, with 14 bases between the two germline ends. CDR3 in amino acids: CAWSSRGAQYF. For the CDR3, the DNA is TGTGCCTGGTCCTCCAGGGGGGCGCAGTACTTC.

CDR3 nucleotide sequence: TGCGCCAGCAGCTTGGGCGGGTCTGTGAACACTGAAGCTTTCTTT. Amino acids: CASSLGGSVNTEAFF. The V and J genes are TRBV5-1 and TRBJ1-1, with D unresolved. The germline V gene encodes CDR1 SGHRS and CDR2 YFSETQ. This CDR3 spans 15 amino acids. The V end lost 0 bases, the J end lost 0 bases, and 9 bases lay between the germline ends. Filled out from reference TRBV5-1 and TRBJ1-1, the complete variable domain reads KAGVTQTPRYLIKTRGQQVTLSCSPISGHRSVSWYQQTPGQGLQFLFEYFSETQRNKGNFPGRFSGRQFSNSRSEMNVSTLELGDSALYLCASSLGGSVNTEAFFGQGTRLTVV.

The chain couples TRBV6-5 to TRBJ2-7; D is possibly TRBD1 (6 bases). This CDR3 is built from 14 residues. V was trimmed by 6 bases and J by 1 base, leaving 13 bases between them. Germline V gives CDR1 MNHEY, CDR2 SVGAGI. The CDR3 loop reads CASRDGQKSYEQYF. CDR3 nucleotide sequence: TGTGCCAGCAGGGACGGACAGAAGTCCTACGAGCAGTACTTC.

CDR3 region: CASSLAGSPLHF. CDR3 DNA sequence: TGTGCCAGCAGCTTAGCCGGTTCACCCCTCCACTTT. The V and J genes are TRBV9 and TRBJ1-6, with D uncertain. The CDR3 is 12 amino acids. Trimming removed 4 bases from V and 9 bases from J, with 8 bases in between. CDR1 SGDLS and CDR2 YYNGEE come from the germline V gene.

The V call is TRBV2, the J call TRBJ2-2, with 7 bases matching TRBD1. With V trimmed by 6 bases and J by 6 bases, 7 bases remained unmatched. Germline lookup yields CDR1 SNHLY and CDR2 FYNNEI. This CDR3 has 14 amino acids. DNA for the CDR3: TGTGCCAGCAGAGTGAGAGGGACAGCCGGGGAGCTGTTTTTT. Protein sequence: CASRVRGTAGELFF.

The rearrangement links TRBV5-1 to TRBJ1-5; no firm D call. Germline CDR1 and CDR2: SGHRS and YFSETQ. The CDR3 spans 14 residues. Trimming removed 0 bases at V and 7 bases at J, with 11 bases between. CDR3 sequence: CASSLVPGTQPQHF. As DNA, the CDR3 is TGCGCCAGCAGCTTGGTTCCGGGTACCCAGCCCCAGCATTTT.

The chain employs TRBV2 and TRBJ1-1; TRBD1 agrees at 8 bases. The junction had 4 bases not matched to a gene; V was cut back by 2 bases and J by 5 bases. The CDR3 has 14 amino acids. CDR1 and CDR2 from the germline V gene are SNHLY and FYNNEI. The CDR3 bases are TGTGCCAGCAGTGAAAGGACAGGGCGAACTGAAGCTTTCTTT. Translating it yields CASSERTGRTEAFF.

This sequence joins TRBV5-1 and TRBJ2-5; D is ambiguous. This CDR3 contains 11 residues. Germline V lookup: CDR1 SGHRS, CDR2 YFSETQ. Trimming cost V 4 bases and J 3 bases, with 4 bases left between them. The CDR3 sequence is CASSIKETQYF. DNA of the CDR3: TGCGCCAGCAGCATAAAAGAGACCCAGTACTTC. Variable domain in full (rest from reference TRBV5-1 and TRBJ2-5): KAGVTQTPRYLIKTRGQQVTLSCSPISGHRSVSWYQQTPGQGLQFLFEYFSETQRNKGNFPGRFSGRQFSNSRSEMNVSTLELGDSALYLCASSIKETQYFGPGTRLLVL.

V is TRBV28 and J is TRBJ2-7; 9 nucleotides align to TRBD1. Germline V gene data show CDR1 as MDHEN and CDR2 as SYDVKM. The V and J ends lost 7 bases and 5 bases, in that order; junction bases with no gene match: 15. The CDR3 loop spans 16 amino acids. The DNA for the CDR3 is TGTGCCAGCACTCTAGCCGGCTGGACAGGGGCCCACGAGCAGTACTTC. It codes for CASTLAGWTGAHEQYF. Combining the CDR3 with reference TRBV28 and TRBJ2-7 gives the whole variable domain DVKVTQSSRYLVKRTGEKVFLECVQDMDHENMFWYRQDPGLGLRLIYFSYDVKMKEKGDIPEGYSVSREKKERFSLILESASTNQTSMYLCASTLAGWTGAHEQYFGPGTRLTVT.

The chain uses TRBV4-1 and TRBJ1-5; D gene uncertain. From germline, CDR1 is MGHRA and CDR2 YSYEKL. With 1 base removed from V and 5 bases from J, the gap between germline ends came to 6 bases. The CDR3 length is 13 residues. In DNA form, the CDR3 reads TGCGCCAGCAGCCAAGGGGGAGATCAGCCCCAGCATTTT. Translation gives CASSQGGDQPQHF.

This clone was picked up one time. This rearrangement joins TRBV4-1 to TRBJ1-3, with D hard to call. The germline CDR1 and CDR2 sequences are MGHRA and YSYEKL. V lost 0 bases and J lost 4, with 16 bases in between. The CDR3 runs 17 residues. CDR3 sequence reads: CASSQDPMGQGGNTIYF. The CDR3 DNA reads as TGCGCCAGCAGCCAAGATCCTATGGGCCAAGGAGGAAACACCATATATTTT.

The CDR3 sequence is CASSLGTSGRVGEQFF. The CDR3 region has the DNA TGCGCCAGCAGCCTAGGGACTAGCGGGAGGGTCGGTGAGCAGTTCTTC. The V gene is TRBV5-1, the J gene TRBJ2-1, with 16 positions matching TRBD2. The germline V gene has CDR1 SGHRS and CDR2 YFSETQ. The CDR3 is 16 amino acids. J lost 9 bases, V lost 4 bases, and 7 bases had no gene match. The whole variable domain, filled in from reference TRBV5-1 and TRBJ2-1, reads KAGVTQTPRYLIKTRGQQVTLSCSPISGHRSVSWYQQTPGQGLQFLFEYFSETQRNKGNFPGRFSGRQFSNSRSEMNVSTLELGDSALYLCASSLGTSGRVGEQFFGPGTRLTVL.

The gene calls are TRBV6-5 and TRBJ2-5; weak D call: TRBD2 (5 bases). Judging by the DNA end, TRBJ2-7 fits better; the J call may be wrong. In germline, CDR1 is MNHEY, CDR2 SVGAGI. This CDR3 has 14 amino acids. CDR3 DNA sequence: TGTGCCAGCAGCCGCGGACCGGGAACCTACGAGCAGTACTTC. This codes for CASSRGPGTYEQYF.

The gene calls are TRBV7-8 and TRBJ1-1, with 7 positions matching TRBD1. The length of the CDR3 is 15 residues. Germline CDR1 reads SGHVS; CDR2 reads FQNEAQ. V shed 4 bases and J 0 bases; nucleotides not matched to a gene: 5. The DNA for the CDR3 is TGTGCCAGCAGCTACACGACAGGGCTGAACACTGAAGCTTTCTTT. It is translated as CASSYTTGLNTEAFF.

The rearrangement links TRBV27 to TRBJ2-1; TRBD2 matches 9 bases. V lost 5 bases, J lost 4 bases, and 9 bases stayed unmatched. The CDR3 extends over 16 amino acids. Germline loops: CDR1 MNHEY, CDR2 SMNVEV (reference sequence). This chain's CDR3 is CASSSKRGRGYNEQFF. CDR3 sequence (DNA): TGTGCCAGCAGTAGTAAACGCGGGAGGGGGTACAATGAGCAGTTCTTC.

The gene calls are TRBV19 and TRBJ1-5; 7 nucleotides line up with TRBD1. V shed 1 base and J 6 bases; nucleotides not matched to a gene: 15. CDR3 size: 18 residues. Germline CDR1 is LNHDA and CDR2 is SQIVND (reference sequence). CDR3: CASSIAISGTAGSQPQHF. The CDR3 nucleotides read TGTGCCAGTAGTATAGCCATTTCCGGGACAGCCGGGAGTCAGCCCCAGCATTTT.

The V and J genes are TRBV29-1 and TRBJ2-1, with 8 bases lining up with TRBD1. J lost 7 bases, V lost 4 bases, and 0 bases had no gene match. Germline V gene lookup returns CDR1 SQVTM and CDR2 ANQGSEA. The CDR3 is 11 residues long. The CDR3 reads CSVGQGNEQFF. The DNA of the CDR3 is TGCAGCGTTGGACAGGGGAATGAGCAGTTCTTC.

CDR3 sequence: CASSLGQGLAGETQYF. CDR3 nucleotide sequence: TGTGCCAGCAGCTTAGGACAGGGACTAGCGGGGGAGACCCAGTACTTC. The gene calls are TRBV7-3 and TRBJ2-5; 13 nucleotides align to TRBD2. Germline V CDR1 and CDR2: SGHTA, FQGTGA. With V trimmed by 2 bases and J by 5 bases, 5 bases remained unmatched. The CDR3 consists of 16 residues.

The V and J genes are TRBV21-1 and TRBJ2-3; the table's D gene call, TRBD2, was not cross checked with the DNA. TRBV21-1 is a known pseudogene. The CDR3 contains 14 residues. The CDR3, as DNA: TGTGCCAGCAGCATTAGTATTTGCACAGATACGCAGTATTTT. It yields the protein CASSISICTDTQYF.

The chain links TRBV30 to TRBJ2-7; D perhaps matches TRBD2 (6 bases). Germline CDR1 is GTSNPN and CDR2 is SVGIG (reference sequence). Trimming left V 5 bases short and J 4 bases short, with 18 bases between. This CDR3 is 14 amino acids long. The CDR3 here is CAWGRVGSRYEQYF. The DNA for the CDR3 is TGTGCCTGGGGGCGAGTCGGGAGTCGGTACGAGCAGTACTTC.

The chain has TRBV28 and TRBJ2-3; 14 nucleotides match TRBD2. J lost 5 bases, V lost 3 bases, and 7 bases had no gene match. The CDR3 contains 17 residues. Germline CDR1 reads MDHEN; CDR2 reads SYDVKM. The CDR3 DNA is TGTGCCAGCAGTTTCAGATCGACTAGCGGGGGGGGAGATACGCAGTATTTT. Translation gives CASSFRSTSGGGDTQYF.

The CDR3 reads CASSSNPTGEAFF. CDR3 in DNA: TGTGCCAGCAGCTCCAACCCGACAGGGGAAGCTTTCTTT. V gene TRBV7-3 combines with J gene TRBJ1-1; 7 nucleotides agree with TRBD1. J lost 8 bases, V lost 4 bases, and 7 bases had no gene match. The length of the CDR3 is 13 residues. Germline V gene lookup returns CDR1 SGHTA and CDR2 FQGTGA.

Regarding this clone: At one of its ends the junction is not consistent with the germline gene, which may arise from a read error. Distinct nucleotide sequences in the sample also encode this CDR3. The chain employs TRBV7-7 and TRBJ2-1, with D possibly being TRBD2 (6 bases). CDR1 SSHAT and CDR2 FNYEAQ come from the germline V gene (reference sequence). The CDR3 extends over 15 amino acids. CDR3 nucleotide sequence: TGTGCTAGCAGCTTATCCGGGAGTGCCTACAATGAGCAGTTCTTC. Residues: CASSLSGSAYNEQFF.

This sequence joins TRBV5-1 and TRBJ1-4; 9 nucleotides align to TRBD1. J lost 5 bases, V lost 4 bases, and 3 bases had no gene match. CDR1 is SGHRS and CDR2 is YFSETQ in the germline V gene. This CDR3 has 14 amino acids. CDR3 sequence (DNA): TGCGCCAGCAGCCCCGGGACAGGGAATGAAAAACTGTTTTTT. It encodes CASSPGTGNEKLFF.